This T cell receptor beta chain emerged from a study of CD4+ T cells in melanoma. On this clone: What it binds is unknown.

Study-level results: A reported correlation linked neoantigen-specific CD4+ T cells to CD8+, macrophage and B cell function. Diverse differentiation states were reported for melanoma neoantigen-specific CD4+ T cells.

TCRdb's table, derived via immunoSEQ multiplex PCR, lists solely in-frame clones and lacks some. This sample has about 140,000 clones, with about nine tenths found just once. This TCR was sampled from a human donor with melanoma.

CDR3 in DNA: TGTGCCAGCAGCGGAGGACTAGCGGGGGTGTCGACAGATACGCAGTATTTT. It encodes CASSGGLAGVSTDTQYF. This chain connects TRBV9 to TRBJ2-3, with 13 bases aligning to TRBD2. V shed 3 bases, J shed 3 bases, and the junction held 7 bases outside the gene matches. Germline-derived CDR1 and CDR2 are SGDLS and YYNGEE. The CDR3 contains 17 residues.